The source of this TCR beta chain is a study of control samples from healthy donors and cancer patients. Clones were read by immunoSEQ multiplex PCR, and TCRdb kept only the in-frame ones, dropping some. The sample records 98,000 or so clones, around 90% being singletons. The CDR3 contains 15 residues. The V gene's germline CDR1 is SGHTA and CDR2 FQGNSA. The V end was cut by 5 bases, the J end by 1 base, with 11 bases between. The TCR was taken from a woman aged 70-85 years in good health. Specimen: blood. The V and J genes are TRBV7-2 and TRBJ2-2, with a possible D match to TRBD1 (6 bases). The CDR3 here is CASSPTGQNTGELFF. DNA of the CDR3: TGTGCCAGCAGCCCCACGGGACAGAACACCGGGGAGCTGTTTTTT.